This T cell receptor (beta chain) was recovered during a study of T cell responses to AZD1222 COVID-19 vaccine. Study-wide results and limits: Reportedly, close to half of spike-specific TCRs are directed against unmutated variant regions. CD4 TCRs linked to vaccination spanned spike, dominating at 160-218 and 743-854. Just a handful of AZD1222 recipients tested seropositive at baseline. No day 14 peak samples; only post-peak repertoires were characterized.

Here immunoSEQ multiplex PCR was the method, and the copy in TCRdb shows in-frame clones only, minus some. The table has 160,000 or so clones, 90% to 95% seen once; the top ten hold around 2%. The CDR3 contains 13 residues. The V end lost 4 bases, the J end lost 1 base, and 10 bases lay between the germline ends. CDR1 and CDR2 (germline): SQVTM, ANQGSEA. Concerning this clone: Its antigen is unidentified.

The sequenced sample was peripheral blood, obtained on day 0 of AZD1222 vaccination. This sequence joins TRBV29-1 and TRBJ1-2, with D tentatively TRBD1 (6 bases). This TCR derives from an adult in good health. As DNA, the CDR3 is TGCAGCGTTGGGACAGACCATAACTATGGCTACACCTTC. Translated: CSVGTDHNYGYTF.